The source of this T cell receptor (beta chain) is a study of blood T cell repertoires in COVID-19. Study-wide context: Sample material is recorded as cDNA or gDNA derived from T cells, B-cell-depleted T cells, or PBMCs.

Germline CDR1 reads SGHDT; CDR2 reads YYEEEE. CDR3 length: 12 amino acids. Trimming removed 4 bases from V and 8 bases from J, with 12 bases in between. In this sample, this clone turned up a few times. In the source study's methods: Reference gene primers were amplified, and this amplification served to estimate nucleated cell counts. Generated by immunoSEQ multiplex PCR, the TCRdb table keeps only in-frame clones and is missing some. V and J calls and clone size follow that table, whereas D and trimming were derived from the DNA. The sample lists about 170,000 clones, 80% to 95% seen once, with roughly 4.5% in the top ten.

This rearrangement joins TRBV5-6 to TRBJ1-2, with D perhaps matching TRBD1 (5 bases). Sequenced sample: peripheral blood. The TCR originated in a woman in her 50s with acute or convalescent COVID-19. CDR3 amino acids: CASSKTGKGYTF. CDR3 sequence (DNA): TGTGCCAGCAGCAAAACAGGTAAGGGCTACACCTTC.